This TCR beta chain was sequenced during a study of Graves' ophthalmopathy and Graves' hyperthyroidism. Study-wide results and caveats: Blood samples also showed most expanded thyroid clonotypes exceeding 0.001 frequency.

Of note for this clonotype: The antigen remains unidentified.

Patients newly diagnosed with hyperthyroidism, under 2 months' duration, were aged 18 to 65, the study reports. Excluded were patients with other autoimmune diseases, uncontrolled infections, pregnancy or lactation. The PBMCs originated from over 9 ml of fresh peripheral blood. Researchers took RNA transcripts and amplified TCR beta CDR3 regions from them. HTBI primers primed a first-round RT-PCR, and a second-round multiplex PCR followed. TCRdb fed the multiplex PCR reads into MiXCR, producing one record per CDR3 protein. Of under 800,000 distinct CDR3 sequences listed, about 24% were seen once; the top ten hold approximately 7.7%. The germline V gene encodes CDR1 LNHDA and CDR2 SQIVND (reference sequence). V gave up 2 bases and J gave up 11 bases; unmatched junction bases: 11. The CDR3 covers 14 residues.

This chain uses TRBV19 with TRBJ1-2; TRBD1 aligns across 7 bases. The clonotype comes from a woman under 30 with stable Graves' hyperthyroidism. Some clones in this sample may be carry-over from other donors' samples. Sample: peripheral blood. The CDR3 spells CASSITGTDAWYTF. DNA of the CDR3: TGTGCCAGTAGTATAACCGGGACAGATGCATGGTACACCTTC.